Below are 9 T cell receptor beta chains sequenced from a single sample in a study of long-term antiretroviral therapy in people with HIV. The libraries were made with immunoSEQ v3.0 at survey level. The assay was immunoSEQ multiplex PCR, and TCRdb's table has in-frame clones only and misses some. The sample comprises around 30,000 clones, about 85% of which are singletons, and about an eighth rests with the top ten. Specimen: unsorted PBMCs, collected 1.1 years after starting antiretroviral therapy. These receptors were obtained from a man younger than 35 with HIV.

The CDR3 bases are TGCGCCAGCAGCTTGACTGGGAATAAGAATGAGCAGTTCTTC. This sequence encodes CASSLTGNKNEQFF. The chain has TRBV5-1 and TRBJ2-1, with D unclear. The CDR3 is 14 amino acids. Trimming removed 1 base at V and 7 bases at J, with 12 bases between. Germline V gene lookup returns CDR1 SGHRS and CDR2 YFSETQ.

The CDR3 nucleotides are TGTGCCAGCAGTGAGCGGGAGGGAGATAGGAATGAGCAGTTCTTC. Translating gives CASSEREGDRNEQFF. The V call is TRBV2, the J call TRBJ2-1; 9 nucleotides align to TRBD2. The V gene end was trimmed by 3 bases and the J gene end by 7 bases; junction bases not matched to a gene: 7. The germline CDR1 and CDR2 sequences are SNHLY and FYNNEI. The CDR3 spans 15 residues.

CDR3 DNA: TGTGCCAGCAGCCCCGGGGGAAATACTAACTATGGCTACACCTTC. Its translation is CASSPGGNTNYGYTF. The chain joins TRBV7-3 to TRBJ1-2; perhaps TRBD1 as D (5 bases). CDR1 SGHTA and CDR2 FQGTGA come from the germline V gene. Trimming pared 5 bases from V and 0 bases from J, leaving 13 bases between. The CDR3 covers 15 residues.

The chain has TRBV19 and TRBJ2-4; D ambiguous. The germline V gene has CDR1 LNHDA and CDR2 SQIVND (reference sequence). This CDR3 contains 15 residues. The V end lost 1 base, the J end lost 3 bases, and 10 bases lay between the germline ends. In DNA, the CDR3 is TGTGCCAGTAGTATAGGACACCCTTTCAAAAACATTCAGTACTTC. It translates to CASSIGHPFKNIQYF.

The chain recombines TRBV5-1 with TRBJ2-7; the D gene is possibly TRBD1 (6 bases). Germline V gene lookup returns CDR1 SGHRS and CDR2 YFSETQ. The ends were cut back, 2 bases at V and 5 bases at J, with 14 bases in the middle. The CDR3 sequence is 14 residues long. This CDR3 reads CASSFYREVHEQYF. The CDR3 DNA reads as TGCGCCAGCAGCTTCTACAGGGAAGTCCACGAGCAGTACTTC. Full variable domain (outside the CDR3, taken from reference TRBV5-1 and TRBJ2-7): KAGVTQTPRYLIKTRGQQVTLSCSPISGHRSVSWYQQTPGQGLQFLFEYFSETQRNKGNFPGRFSGRQFSNSRSEMNVSTLELGDSALYLCASSFYREVHEQYFGPGTRLTVT.

The CDR3 sequence: CASSMASGGNEQYF. The CDR3 nucleotides read TGTGCCAGCAGCATGGCTAGCGGGGGCAACGAGCAGTACTTC. V usage is TRBV11-2 and J usage is TRBJ2-7, with 10 bases matching TRBD2. The CDR3 has 14 residues. Germline V gives CDR1 SGHAT, CDR2 FQNNGV. With 5 bases clipped from V and 5 bases from J, the junction kept 6 bases outside the gene matches.

The chain couples TRBV25-1 to TRBJ1-1; a weak D match, TRBD1 (6 bases). Trimming shortened V by 1 base and J by 5 bases, and 14 bases separated the two germline ends. CDR3 length: 15 amino acids. Germline CDR1 MGHDK, CDR2 SYGVNS. The DNA of the CDR3 is TGTGCCAGCAGTGAATCTAGGGGGGGAGGGACTGAAGCTTTCTTT. Translation: CASSESRGGGTEAFF.

The chain is built from TRBV19 and TRBJ1-6; D uncertain. The V end lost 6 bases, the J end lost 7 bases, and 16 bases lay between the germline ends. Germline values: CDR1 LNHDA, CDR2 SQIVND (reference sequence). The length of the CDR3 is 15 residues. The chain's CDR3 is CASRPSRGGNSPLHF. DNA of the CDR3: TGTGCCAGTAGACCCTCGCGAGGCGGAAATTCACCCCTCCACTTT.

The J gene is TRBJ1-2, the V gene TRBV6-1; no clear D gene. Germline V gene lookup returns CDR1 MNHNS and CDR2 SASEGT. This CDR3 is built from 15 residues. Deletions cut 2 bases from V and 0 bases from J, with 10 bases between. CDR3 sequence: CASSEFGDANYGYTF. The CDR3 DNA follows: TGTGCCAGCAGTGAATTTGGAGACGCTAACTATGGCTACACCTTC.